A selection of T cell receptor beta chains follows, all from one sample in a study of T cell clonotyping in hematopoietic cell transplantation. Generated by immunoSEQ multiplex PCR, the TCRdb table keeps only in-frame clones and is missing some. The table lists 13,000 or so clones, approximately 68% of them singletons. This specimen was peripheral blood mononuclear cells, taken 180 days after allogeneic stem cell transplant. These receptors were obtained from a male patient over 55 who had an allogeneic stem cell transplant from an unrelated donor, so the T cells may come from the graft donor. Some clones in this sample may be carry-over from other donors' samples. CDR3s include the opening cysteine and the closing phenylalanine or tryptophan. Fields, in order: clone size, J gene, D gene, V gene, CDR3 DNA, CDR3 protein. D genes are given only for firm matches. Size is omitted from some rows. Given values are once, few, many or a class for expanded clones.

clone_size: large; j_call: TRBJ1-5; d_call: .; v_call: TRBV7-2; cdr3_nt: TGTGCCAGCAGCTTAGGGGGGATTCAGCCCCAGCATTTT; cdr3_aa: CASSLGGIQPQHF
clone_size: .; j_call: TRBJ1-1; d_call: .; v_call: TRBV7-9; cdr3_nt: TGTGCCTTTGGACAGTCCAACACCCTGAACACTGAAGCTTTCTTT; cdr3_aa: CAFGQSNTLNTEAFF
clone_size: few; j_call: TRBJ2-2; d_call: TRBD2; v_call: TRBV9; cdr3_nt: TGTGCCAGCACCCTTCGGGGGGACACCGGGGAGCTGTTTTTT; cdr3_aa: CASTLRGDTGELFF
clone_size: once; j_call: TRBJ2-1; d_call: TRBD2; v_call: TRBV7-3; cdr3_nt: TGTGCCAGCAGCTGGGCGGGGGGCTCCTACAATGAGCAGTTCTTC; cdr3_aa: CASSWAGGSYNEQFF
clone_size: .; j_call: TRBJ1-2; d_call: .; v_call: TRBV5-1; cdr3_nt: TGCGCCAGCAGTCTGGACAGCGACTATGGCTACACCTTC; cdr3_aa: CASSLDSDYGYTF
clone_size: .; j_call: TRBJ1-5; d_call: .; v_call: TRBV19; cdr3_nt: TGTGCCAGTAGTTGGGGGATAAATCAGCCCCAGCATTTT; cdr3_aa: CASSWGINQPQHF
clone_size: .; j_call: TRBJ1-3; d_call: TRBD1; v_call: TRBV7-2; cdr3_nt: TGTGCCAGCAGCCTAACCTCGACAGGGGCTGGAAACACCATATATTTT; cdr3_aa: CASSLTSTGAGNTIYF
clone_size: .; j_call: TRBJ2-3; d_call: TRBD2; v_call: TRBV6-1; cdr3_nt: TGTGCCAGCAGTGGAAGGACTAGCGGGATTGATACGCAGTATTTT; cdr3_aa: CASSGRTSGIDTQYF
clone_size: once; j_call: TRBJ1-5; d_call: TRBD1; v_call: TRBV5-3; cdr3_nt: TGTGCCAGAAGCCGGACAGGGGGGTGCAATCAGCCCCAGCATTTT; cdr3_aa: CARSRTGGCNQPQHF
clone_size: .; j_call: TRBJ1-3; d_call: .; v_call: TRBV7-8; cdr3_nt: TGTGCCAGCAGCTTAACAAACACCATATATTTT; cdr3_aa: CASSLTNTIYF
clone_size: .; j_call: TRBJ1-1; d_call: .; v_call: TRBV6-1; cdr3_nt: TGTGCCAGCAGTGAACCGGGGGGGGTGATGAACACTGAAGCTTTCTTT; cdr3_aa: CASSEPGGVMNTEAFF
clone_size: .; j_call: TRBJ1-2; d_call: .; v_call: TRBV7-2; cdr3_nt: TGTGCCAGCAGCTTAAGCCGGCAGCGAAGGCTTTCTGCTAACTATGGCTACACCTTC; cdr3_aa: CASSLSRQRRLSANYGYTF
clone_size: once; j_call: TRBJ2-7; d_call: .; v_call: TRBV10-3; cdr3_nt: TGTGCCATCATCCGTTTCCAGGGGACCCACGAGCAGTACTTC; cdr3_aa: CAIIRFQGTHEQYF
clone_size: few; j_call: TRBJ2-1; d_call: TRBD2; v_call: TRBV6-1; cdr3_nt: TGTGCCAGCAAAGACCTAGCGGGGGGGGACAATGAGCAGTTCTTC; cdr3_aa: CASKDLAGGDNEQFF
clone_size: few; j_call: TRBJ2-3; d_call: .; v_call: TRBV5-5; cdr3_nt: TGTGCCAGCAGCCAACAGGGTTTCGCGCAGTATTTT; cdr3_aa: CASSQQGFAQYF
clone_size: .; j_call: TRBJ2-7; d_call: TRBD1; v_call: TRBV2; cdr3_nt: TGTGCCAGCAGTGAAGCGCGGGGACAGGGAGTCCTCCTACGAGAGTACTTC; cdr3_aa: CASSEARGQGVLLREYF
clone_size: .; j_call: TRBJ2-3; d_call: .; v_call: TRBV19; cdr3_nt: TGTGCCAGTAGTGTATGGCAGGGGTCGGGCACAGATACGCAGTATTTT; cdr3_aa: CASSVWQGSGTDTQYF
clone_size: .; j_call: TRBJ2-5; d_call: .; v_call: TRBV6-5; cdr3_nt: TGTGCCAGCAAACGGGACTCACAAGAGACCCAGTACTTC; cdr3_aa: CASKRDSQETQYF
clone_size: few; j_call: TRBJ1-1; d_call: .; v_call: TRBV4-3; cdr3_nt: TGCGCCAGCAGCCAAGATCTGGCAGTGAGGAACACTGAAGCTTTCTTT; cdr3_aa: CASSQDLAVRNTEAFF
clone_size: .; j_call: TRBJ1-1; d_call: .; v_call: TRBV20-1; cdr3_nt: TGCAGTGCTAGGGGGAACACTGAAGCTTTCTTT; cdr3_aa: CSARGNTEAFF
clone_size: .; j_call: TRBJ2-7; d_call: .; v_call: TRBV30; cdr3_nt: TGTGCCTGGAGTGCCAACGGCTACGAGCAGTACTTC; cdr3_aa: CAWSANGYEQYF
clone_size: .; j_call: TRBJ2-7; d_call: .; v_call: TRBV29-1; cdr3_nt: TGCAGCGTTGGAGTGACCTCCTACGAGCAGTACTTC; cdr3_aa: CSVGVTSYEQYF
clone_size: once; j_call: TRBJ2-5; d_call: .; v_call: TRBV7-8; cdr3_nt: TGTGCCAGCAGCCAGGACAGACAAGAGACCCAGTACTTC; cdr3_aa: CASSQDRQETQYF
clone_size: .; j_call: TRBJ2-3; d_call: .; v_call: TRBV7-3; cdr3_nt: TGTGCCAGCACCCTATTGGGTTCTATCACAGATACGCAGTATTTT; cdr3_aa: CASTLLGSITDTQYF